This T cell receptor beta chain was identified during a study of cytomegalovirus exposure and HLA in healthy donors. In the study overall: Early released data had approximately 86 million unique TCRs, all coming from HLA-typed donors.

Only one count was recorded for this clone. Its specificity is unknown. Study-level results: The majority of TCR sequences were rare, yet some public TCRs appeared in many donors. Researchers counted over 150 TCR beta chains as cytomegalovirus-associated.

The PCR had 60 Vbeta and 13 Jbeta primers. Assay used: immunoSEQ multiplex PCR; TCRdb lists only in-frame clones, some missing. In the table there are around 210,000 clones, around 78% of which are singletons. This CDR3 spans 13 amino acids. Germline CDR1 reads SNHLY; CDR2 reads FYNNEI. Trimming removed 11 bases from V and 2 bases from J, with 15 bases in between. V is TRBV2 and J is TRBJ1-1; D gene unclear. What was sequenced was PBMCs. The sequence was obtained from a boy younger than 18 in good health and CMV-seronegative. The CDR3 here is CAGRRELNTEAFF. CDR3 nucleotide sequence: TGTGCCGGACGGAGGGAGCTCAACACTGAAGCTTTCTTT. The variable domain in full, completed from reference TRBV2 and TRBJ1-1, reads EPEVTQTPSHQVTQMGQEVILRCVPISNHLYFYWYRQILGQKVEFLVSFYNNEISEKSEIFDDQFSVERPDGSNFTLKIRSTKLEDSAMYFCAGRRELNTEAFFGQGTRLTVV.